These 28 T cell receptor beta chains came from one sample sequenced in a study of shared clonotypes between healthy human individuals. TCRdb keeps only in-frame clones here, not all; method: immunoSEQ multiplex PCR. The sample contains 950,000 to 1,100,000 clones, about 74% of which appear only once. Sequencing input: memory CD4+ T cells sorted from blood. Stated subset: CD45RA-negative fraction. These receptors all stem from a man aged 18 to 35 in good health.

V gene TRBV6-5 combines with J gene TRBJ1-1; D unresolved. CDR1 and CDR2 from the germline V gene are MNHEY and SVGAGI. This CDR3 is built from 13 residues. The V and J ends lost 2 bases and 4 bases respectively, with 8 bases between them. CDR3 amino acids: CASSYPGRTEAFF. The CDR3 bases are TGTGCCAGCAGTTACCCCGGACGCACTGAAGCTTTCTTT.

This clone has a single count. The gene calls are TRBV6-1 and TRBJ2-7; 8 bases match TRBD1. Per the germline V gene, CDR1 is MNHNS and CDR2 is SASEGT. CDR3 length: 15 amino acids. With 10 bases clipped from V and 0 bases from J, the junction kept 11 bases outside the gene matches. The CDR3 DNA is TGTGCCACCTCGAGACAGGGGAGCGCCTCCTACGAGCAGTACTTC. Translated: CATSRQGSASYEQYF.

The chain uses TRBV28 and TRBJ1-2; 8 bases map to TRBD1. V was pared by 10 bases and J by 6 bases, with 10 bases of the junction left unmatched. The CDR3 covers 13 residues. Germline-derived CDR1 and CDR2 are MDHEN and SYDVKM. The CDR3 loop is CAMGDRRLDGYTF. CDR3 nucleotides: TGTGCCATGGGGGACAGGAGACTCGATGGCTACACCTTC.

The rearrangement links TRBV6-6 to TRBJ1-4; 10 bases match TRBD1. There are 14 residues in the CDR3. Looked up from germline, CDR1 is MNHNY and CDR2 is SVGAGI (reference sequence). V lost 6 bases, J lost 7 bases, and 5 bases stayed unmatched. CDR3 nucleotides: TGTGCCAGCAGCTGGGGACAGGGGATTGAAAAACTGTTTTTT. Amino acid sequence: CASSWGQGIEKLFF.

The chain joins TRBV7-3 to TRBJ1-4; no clear D. Germline-derived CDR1 and CDR2 are SGHTA and FQGTGA. The CDR3 totals 15 residues. V dropped 5 bases and J dropped 8 bases, with 18 bases sitting between them. The CDR3 loop is CASSLNRVEGEKLFF. The DNA of the CDR3 is TGTGCCAGCAGCCTCAACCGAGTCGAGGGCGAAAAACTGTTTTTT.

The chain links TRBV28 to TRBJ1-5; unclear D gene. The germline gives CDR1 MDHEN, CDR2 SYDVKM. V gave up 7 bases and J gave up 6 bases, with 13 bases separating them. This CDR3 is 13 amino acids long. The chain's CDR3 is CASTRRRSQPQHF. As DNA, the CDR3 is TGTGCCAGCACCCGAAGGAGAAGTCAGCCCCAGCATTTT.

The chain joins TRBV5-1 to TRBJ2-2, with a possible D match to TRBD1 (7 bases). The CDR3 totals 20 residues. Germline V gene data show CDR1 as SGHRS and CDR2 as YFSETQ. Trimming shortened V by 5 bases and J by 1 base, and 27 bases separated the two germline ends. The DNA for the CDR3 is TGCGCCAGCAGTAATACATGGGCTAAGACAGGGACTCAGAACACCGGGGAGCTGTTTTTT. Translating it yields CASSNTWAKTGTQNTGELFF.

The chain has TRBV11-2 and TRBJ1-4; the D gene is possibly TRBD1 (5 bases). Germline CDR1 SGHAT, CDR2 FQNNGV. The CDR3 spans 15 residues. The germline V and J ends were trimmed by 1 base and 6 bases, with 12 bases remaining between them. The CDR3 DNA sequence: TGTGCCAGCAGCTTAGCAGGGATGATCTATGAAAAACTGTTTTTT. Translating gives CASSLAGMIYEKLFF. Combining the CDR3 with reference TRBV11-2 and TRBJ1-4 gives the whole variable domain EAGVAQSPRYKIIEKRQSVAFWCNPISGHATLYWYQQILGQGPKLLIQFQNNGVVDDSQLPKDRFSAERLKGVDSTLKIQPAKLEDSAVYLCASSLAGMIYEKLFFGSGTQLSVL.

Written as DNA, the CDR3 is TGTGCCTGGAGTAAACTAGCGGGGGCAACAGATACGCAGTATTTT. Translation gives CAWSKLAGATDTQYF. V usage is TRBV30 and J usage is TRBJ2-3; the match to TRBD2 covers 11 bases. CDR1 is GTSNPN and CDR2 is SVGIG in the germline V gene (reference sequence). There are 15 residues in the CDR3. Germline trimming cut 2 bases from V and 3 bases from J; bases unmatched to any gene: 4.

This clone was picked up one time. The V gene is TRBV30, the J gene TRBJ2-5; 7 bases agree with TRBD2. This CDR3 has 15 residues. Looked up from germline, CDR1 is GTSNPN and CDR2 is SVGIG (reference sequence). Trimming removed 4 bases from V and 5 bases from J; junction bases left unmatched: 13. The CDR3 reads CAWTQVGGSSETQYF. As DNA, the CDR3 is TGTGCCTGGACCCAAGTAGGCGGGAGCTCGGAGACCCAGTACTTC.

This sequence joins TRBV7-2 and TRBJ2-3; 8 nucleotides align to TRBD2. V shed 3 bases, J shed 5 bases, and the junction held 10 bases outside the gene matches. The CDR3 spans 16 residues. Per the germline V gene, CDR1 is SGHTA and CDR2 is FQGNSA. The CDR3 DNA is TGTGCCAGCAGCTTCGTAGCGGGACGTATAGGAGATACGCAGTATTTT. Amino acids: CASSFVAGRIGDTQYF.

This clone was picked up one time. The CDR3 loop reads CASSSSIHQPQHF. CDR3 coding DNA: TGTGCCAGCAGCTCTTCTATACATCAGCCCCAGCATTTT. The chain carries TRBV6-5 and TRBJ1-5; D not certain. The CDR3 contains 13 residues. The V end lost 6 bases, the J end lost 5 bases, and 11 bases lay between the germline ends. Germline V gene data show CDR1 as MNHEY and CDR2 as SVGAGI.

The chain's CDR3 is CASSTGVREKLFF. The CDR3 coding sequence is TGTGCCAGCAGTACAGGGGTACGGGAAAAACTGTTTTTT. J is TRBJ1-4 and V is TRBV6-5; 7 bases agree with TRBD1. Germline V gives CDR1 MNHEY, CDR2 SVGAGI. The trim removed 5 bases at V and 8 bases at J, leaving 5 bases unmatched. The CDR3 totals 13 residues.

This clone occurred a few times. The V gene is TRBV30, the J gene TRBJ2-7, with TRBD1 matching over 7 bases. The ends lost 0 bases at V and 7 bases at J; junction bases unmatched: 15. From germline, CDR1 is GTSNPN and CDR2 SVGIG (reference sequence). The CDR3 contains 16 residues. CDR3 protein: CAWSVPYRDRGVEQYF. Written as DNA, the CDR3 is TGTGCCTGGAGTGTGCCCTACCGGGACAGAGGGGTAGAGCAGTACTTC.

In the case of this clone: The same CDR3 is also encoded by other DNA sequences in this sample. The CDR3 loop is CASSLGGQGQETQYF. DNA for the CDR3: TGCGCCAGCAGCTTGGGCGGACAGGGGCAAGAGACCCAGTACTTC. The V gene is TRBV5-1, the J gene TRBJ2-5; 9 bases are shared with TRBD1. V gave up 0 bases and J gave up 2 bases; unmatched junction bases: 2. CDR3 length: 15 residues. Germline CDR1 SGHRS, CDR2 YFSETQ.

On this clone itself: The same CDR3 can be traced to other DNA sequences in this sample. V is TRBV6-5 and J is TRBJ1-2; no firm D call. This CDR3 is 13 amino acids long. Trimming pared 2 bases from V and 3 bases from J, leaving 7 bases between. The germline CDR1 and CDR2 sequences are MNHEY and SVGAGI. This CDR3 reads CASSYGGDYGYTF. The CDR3 coding sequence is TGTGCCAGCAGTTACGGCGGGGACTATGGCTACACCTTC.

This chain uses TRBV5-1 with TRBJ2-5, with D possibly TRBD2 on 5 matching bases. This CDR3 contains 16 residues. Per germline, CDR1 SGHRS and CDR2 YFSETQ. The V end lost 3 bases, the J end lost 2 bases, and 17 bases lay between the germline ends. DNA for the CDR3: TGCGCCAGCAGCTGGCAGGTGAGCGGTACTCAAGAGACCCAGTACTTC. The encoded protein is CASSWQVSGTQETQYF.

The chain carries TRBV19 and TRBJ2-4, with D possibly TRBD1 on 6 matching bases. The CDR3 runs 15 residues. The V gene lost 6 bases and the J gene lost 0 bases, with 12 bases spanning the gap. The germline gives CDR1 LNHDA, CDR2 SQIVND (reference sequence). As DNA, the CDR3 is TGTGCCAGTAGCTATCAGGGGCTAGCCAAAAACATTCAGTACTTC. Its translation: CASSYQGLAKNIQYF.

This chain uses TRBV28 with TRBJ2-7, with a possible D match to TRBD1 (6 bases). The CDR3 consists of 13 residues. V lost 6 bases to trimming and J lost 5 bases, with 14 bases between them. Germline CDR1 and CDR2: MDHEN and SYDVKM. The CDR3: CASRSTGPHEQYF. The CDR3, as DNA: TGTGCCAGCAGAAGTACAGGGCCCCACGAGCAGTACTTC.

Here the CDR3 DNA reads TGTGCCAGCAACCCGCTTTGGGTTTCTGGGGCCAACGTCCTGACTTTC. Protein: CASNPLWVSGANVLTF. The V gene is TRBV2, the J gene TRBJ2-6; D remains unclear. This CDR3 has 16 amino acids. V shed 7 bases and J shed 1 base, with 14 bases lying between them. CDR1 and CDR2 (germline): SNHLY, FYNNEI.

With regard to this clone: A far larger clone is only one base removed, so a read error is likely. The chain combines TRBV6-6 with TRBJ2-5, with D unclear. Germline V gene data show CDR1 as MNHNY and CDR2 as SVGAGI (reference sequence). The CDR3 runs 12 residues. V was shortened by 4 bases and J by 5 bases, with 8 bases between the two germline ends. CDR3 protein: CASSFPAETQYF. The CDR3 DNA reads as TGTGCCAGCAGTTTCCCGGCGGAGACCCAGTACTTC.

This clone was observed at least ten times. The genes are TRBV15 and TRBJ2-5; TRBD1 or TRBD2 may be the D gene (5 bases each). Trimming pared 8 bases from V and 3 bases from J, leaving 16 bases between. Germline CDR1 and CDR2: LNHNV and YYDKDF (reference sequence). This CDR3 region has 14 residues. CDR3 DNA: TGTGCCACCGCCTTTGGGGGTAGGGAAGAGACCCAGTACTTC. It codes for CATAFGGREETQYF.

The V call is TRBV2, the J call TRBJ1-2; D not certain. From germline, CDR1 is SNHLY and CDR2 FYNNEI. Trimming left V 2 bases short and J 4 bases short, with 8 bases between. The CDR3 runs to 13 residues. CDR3 DNA sequence: TGTGCCAGCAGTGAAAACAGAGCCTATGGCTACACCTTC. The encoded protein is CASSENRAYGYTF.

The chain recombines TRBV6-5 with TRBJ2-1; D is unresolved. Germline V lookup: CDR1 MNHEY, CDR2 SVGAGI. The CDR3 is made up of 11 amino acids. The germline V and J ends were trimmed by 6 bases and 7 bases, with 7 bases remaining between them. The CDR3 nucleotides are TGTGCCAGCAGGACGGAAAATGAGCAGTTCTTC. This codes for CASRTENEQFF.

The table lists this clone with a count of one. V and J are TRBV6-1 and TRBJ2-1; possibly TRBD1 or TRBD2 for D (5 bases each). The CDR3 covers 14 residues. From germline, CDR1 is MNHNS and CDR2 SASEGT. V shed 1 base and J shed 9 bases, with 13 bases lying between them. CDR3 DNA: TGTGCCAGCAGTGAAGTTGGGGCTAGCACTGAGCAGTTCTTC. Amino acids: CASSEVGASTEQFF.

This clone has a handful of counts. The V call is TRBV7-9, the J call TRBJ1-3, with no clear D. The CDR3 extends over 18 amino acids. The V gene lost 5 bases and the J gene lost 0 bases, with 20 bases spanning the gap. In germline, CDR1 is SEHNR, CDR2 FQNEAQ (reference sequence). In DNA form, the CDR3 reads TGTGCCAGCAGCCACCTTTTACGGAAAATTGACTCTGGAAACACCATATATTTT. Translated, it gives CASSHLLRKIDSGNTIYF.

The gene calls are TRBV2 and TRBJ1-4; possibly TRBD1 for D (5 bases). V was trimmed by 3 bases and J by 7 bases, leaving 9 bases between them. Germline V gene lookup returns CDR1 SNHLY and CDR2 FYNNEI. CDR3 length equals 13 residues. The CDR3 here is CASSELGLEKLFF. Written as DNA, the CDR3 is TGTGCCAGCAGTGAGTTGGGACTTGAAAAACTGTTTTTT.

The J gene is TRBJ1-1, the V gene TRBV6-6, with unresolved D. Germline V gene sequence: CDR1 MNHNY, CDR2 SVGAGI (reference sequence). CDR3 length: 13 residues. Trimming left V 5 bases short and J 0 bases short, with 7 bases between. CDR3 sequence (DNA): TGTGCCAGCAGTCCCAGCGTGAACACTGAAGCTTTCTTT. Encoded protein: CASSPSVNTEAFF.